The 7 T cell receptor beta chains given below trace back to one sample, sequenced in a study of blood T cell repertoires in COVID-19 (TCRdb year 2020). Library preparation was by the immunoSEQ multiplex PCR assay. TCRdb took over this immuneACCESS table, retaining in-frame rearrangements with V and J assigned. Such tables are incomplete; in checked studies, under half of the missing clones stem from an unresolved V gene, and the remainder is unexplained. Across this sample there are under 200,000 clones, with approximately 85% seen only once. Clones ranked in the top ten supply 8% to 8.5% of the sample. Sequencing used peripheral blood. These receptor sequences come from a woman aged 55-75 years with COVID-19, enrolled during active disease.

The chain combines TRBV6-5 with TRBJ1-1; 7 nucleotides align to TRBD1. The V segment lost 2 bases and the J segment 1 base; nucleotides outside the gene matches: 7. The CDR3 sequence is 16 residues long. Germline CDR1 reads MNHEY; CDR2 reads SVGAGI. The CDR3 loop reads CASSYAGTVRNTEAFF. CDR3 DNA: TGTGCCAGCAGTTACGCTGGGACAGTAAGGAACACTGAAGCTTTCTTT.

The genes are TRBV4-2 and TRBJ2-1, with 9 bases identical to TRBD1. V was pared by 8 bases and J by 7 bases, with 12 bases of the junction left unmatched. The CDR3 covers 15 residues. Germline-derived CDR1 and CDR2 are LGHNA and YNFKEQ. The CDR3 reads CASSLTGGWGNEQFF. CDR3 nucleotides: TGTGCCAGCTCACTAACAGGGGGCTGGGGGAATGAGCAGTTCTTC.

V is TRBV9 and J is TRBJ2-3; D is possibly TRBD1 (5 bases). CDR3 length: 14 amino acids. CDR1 is SGDLS, CDR2 YYNGEE, per germline. Trimming took 3 bases from V and 2 from J, leaving 10 bases between them. CDR3 coding DNA: TGTGCCAGCAGCGACGACAGCCTCACAGATACGCAGTATTTT. Its translation: CASSDDSLTDTQYF.

The J gene is TRBJ1-5, the V gene TRBV7-2; possible D gene TRBD1, 5 bases. Germline loops: CDR1 SGHTA, CDR2 FQGNSA. The V end was cut by 3 bases, the J end by 3 bases, with 9 bases between. CDR3 length equals 14 residues. The CDR3 DNA is TGTGCCAGCAGCTTGGGGGGGACCAATCAGCCCCAGCATTTT. The encoded protein is CASSLGGTNQPQHF.

The rearrangement links TRBV12-3 or TRBV12-4 to TRBJ1-2; D call uncertain. The V gene lost 4 bases and the J gene lost 8 bases, with 11 bases spanning the gap. The CDR3 consists of 12 residues. CDR3: CASSSGLRGYTF. The CDR3 DNA reads as TGTGCCAGCAGTTCCGGACTGCGGGGCTACACCTTC.

In its sample, this clone was seen once. The chain links TRBV5-6 to TRBJ2-3; weak D call: TRBD2 (7 bases). The CDR3 consists of 17 residues. The germline V and J ends were trimmed by 4 bases and 6 bases, with 24 bases remaining between them. The V gene's germline CDR1 is SGHDT and CDR2 YYEEEE. The CDR3 is CASSPGGRRGGGDTQYF. CDR3 nucleotides: TGTGCCAGCAGCCCCGGGGGGCGTCGGGGCGGGGGTGATACGCAGTATTTT.

This chain links TRBV11-2 with TRBJ1-1; the D gene is possibly TRBD1 (6 bases). The CDR3 runs to 14 residues. Trimming pared 3 bases from V and 4 bases from J, leaving 12 bases between. Germline loops: CDR1 SGHAT, CDR2 FQNNGV. CDR3 residues: CASSFPQGITEAFF. CDR3 coding DNA: TGTGCCAGCAGCTTCCCCCAGGGGATCACTGAAGCTTTCTTT.